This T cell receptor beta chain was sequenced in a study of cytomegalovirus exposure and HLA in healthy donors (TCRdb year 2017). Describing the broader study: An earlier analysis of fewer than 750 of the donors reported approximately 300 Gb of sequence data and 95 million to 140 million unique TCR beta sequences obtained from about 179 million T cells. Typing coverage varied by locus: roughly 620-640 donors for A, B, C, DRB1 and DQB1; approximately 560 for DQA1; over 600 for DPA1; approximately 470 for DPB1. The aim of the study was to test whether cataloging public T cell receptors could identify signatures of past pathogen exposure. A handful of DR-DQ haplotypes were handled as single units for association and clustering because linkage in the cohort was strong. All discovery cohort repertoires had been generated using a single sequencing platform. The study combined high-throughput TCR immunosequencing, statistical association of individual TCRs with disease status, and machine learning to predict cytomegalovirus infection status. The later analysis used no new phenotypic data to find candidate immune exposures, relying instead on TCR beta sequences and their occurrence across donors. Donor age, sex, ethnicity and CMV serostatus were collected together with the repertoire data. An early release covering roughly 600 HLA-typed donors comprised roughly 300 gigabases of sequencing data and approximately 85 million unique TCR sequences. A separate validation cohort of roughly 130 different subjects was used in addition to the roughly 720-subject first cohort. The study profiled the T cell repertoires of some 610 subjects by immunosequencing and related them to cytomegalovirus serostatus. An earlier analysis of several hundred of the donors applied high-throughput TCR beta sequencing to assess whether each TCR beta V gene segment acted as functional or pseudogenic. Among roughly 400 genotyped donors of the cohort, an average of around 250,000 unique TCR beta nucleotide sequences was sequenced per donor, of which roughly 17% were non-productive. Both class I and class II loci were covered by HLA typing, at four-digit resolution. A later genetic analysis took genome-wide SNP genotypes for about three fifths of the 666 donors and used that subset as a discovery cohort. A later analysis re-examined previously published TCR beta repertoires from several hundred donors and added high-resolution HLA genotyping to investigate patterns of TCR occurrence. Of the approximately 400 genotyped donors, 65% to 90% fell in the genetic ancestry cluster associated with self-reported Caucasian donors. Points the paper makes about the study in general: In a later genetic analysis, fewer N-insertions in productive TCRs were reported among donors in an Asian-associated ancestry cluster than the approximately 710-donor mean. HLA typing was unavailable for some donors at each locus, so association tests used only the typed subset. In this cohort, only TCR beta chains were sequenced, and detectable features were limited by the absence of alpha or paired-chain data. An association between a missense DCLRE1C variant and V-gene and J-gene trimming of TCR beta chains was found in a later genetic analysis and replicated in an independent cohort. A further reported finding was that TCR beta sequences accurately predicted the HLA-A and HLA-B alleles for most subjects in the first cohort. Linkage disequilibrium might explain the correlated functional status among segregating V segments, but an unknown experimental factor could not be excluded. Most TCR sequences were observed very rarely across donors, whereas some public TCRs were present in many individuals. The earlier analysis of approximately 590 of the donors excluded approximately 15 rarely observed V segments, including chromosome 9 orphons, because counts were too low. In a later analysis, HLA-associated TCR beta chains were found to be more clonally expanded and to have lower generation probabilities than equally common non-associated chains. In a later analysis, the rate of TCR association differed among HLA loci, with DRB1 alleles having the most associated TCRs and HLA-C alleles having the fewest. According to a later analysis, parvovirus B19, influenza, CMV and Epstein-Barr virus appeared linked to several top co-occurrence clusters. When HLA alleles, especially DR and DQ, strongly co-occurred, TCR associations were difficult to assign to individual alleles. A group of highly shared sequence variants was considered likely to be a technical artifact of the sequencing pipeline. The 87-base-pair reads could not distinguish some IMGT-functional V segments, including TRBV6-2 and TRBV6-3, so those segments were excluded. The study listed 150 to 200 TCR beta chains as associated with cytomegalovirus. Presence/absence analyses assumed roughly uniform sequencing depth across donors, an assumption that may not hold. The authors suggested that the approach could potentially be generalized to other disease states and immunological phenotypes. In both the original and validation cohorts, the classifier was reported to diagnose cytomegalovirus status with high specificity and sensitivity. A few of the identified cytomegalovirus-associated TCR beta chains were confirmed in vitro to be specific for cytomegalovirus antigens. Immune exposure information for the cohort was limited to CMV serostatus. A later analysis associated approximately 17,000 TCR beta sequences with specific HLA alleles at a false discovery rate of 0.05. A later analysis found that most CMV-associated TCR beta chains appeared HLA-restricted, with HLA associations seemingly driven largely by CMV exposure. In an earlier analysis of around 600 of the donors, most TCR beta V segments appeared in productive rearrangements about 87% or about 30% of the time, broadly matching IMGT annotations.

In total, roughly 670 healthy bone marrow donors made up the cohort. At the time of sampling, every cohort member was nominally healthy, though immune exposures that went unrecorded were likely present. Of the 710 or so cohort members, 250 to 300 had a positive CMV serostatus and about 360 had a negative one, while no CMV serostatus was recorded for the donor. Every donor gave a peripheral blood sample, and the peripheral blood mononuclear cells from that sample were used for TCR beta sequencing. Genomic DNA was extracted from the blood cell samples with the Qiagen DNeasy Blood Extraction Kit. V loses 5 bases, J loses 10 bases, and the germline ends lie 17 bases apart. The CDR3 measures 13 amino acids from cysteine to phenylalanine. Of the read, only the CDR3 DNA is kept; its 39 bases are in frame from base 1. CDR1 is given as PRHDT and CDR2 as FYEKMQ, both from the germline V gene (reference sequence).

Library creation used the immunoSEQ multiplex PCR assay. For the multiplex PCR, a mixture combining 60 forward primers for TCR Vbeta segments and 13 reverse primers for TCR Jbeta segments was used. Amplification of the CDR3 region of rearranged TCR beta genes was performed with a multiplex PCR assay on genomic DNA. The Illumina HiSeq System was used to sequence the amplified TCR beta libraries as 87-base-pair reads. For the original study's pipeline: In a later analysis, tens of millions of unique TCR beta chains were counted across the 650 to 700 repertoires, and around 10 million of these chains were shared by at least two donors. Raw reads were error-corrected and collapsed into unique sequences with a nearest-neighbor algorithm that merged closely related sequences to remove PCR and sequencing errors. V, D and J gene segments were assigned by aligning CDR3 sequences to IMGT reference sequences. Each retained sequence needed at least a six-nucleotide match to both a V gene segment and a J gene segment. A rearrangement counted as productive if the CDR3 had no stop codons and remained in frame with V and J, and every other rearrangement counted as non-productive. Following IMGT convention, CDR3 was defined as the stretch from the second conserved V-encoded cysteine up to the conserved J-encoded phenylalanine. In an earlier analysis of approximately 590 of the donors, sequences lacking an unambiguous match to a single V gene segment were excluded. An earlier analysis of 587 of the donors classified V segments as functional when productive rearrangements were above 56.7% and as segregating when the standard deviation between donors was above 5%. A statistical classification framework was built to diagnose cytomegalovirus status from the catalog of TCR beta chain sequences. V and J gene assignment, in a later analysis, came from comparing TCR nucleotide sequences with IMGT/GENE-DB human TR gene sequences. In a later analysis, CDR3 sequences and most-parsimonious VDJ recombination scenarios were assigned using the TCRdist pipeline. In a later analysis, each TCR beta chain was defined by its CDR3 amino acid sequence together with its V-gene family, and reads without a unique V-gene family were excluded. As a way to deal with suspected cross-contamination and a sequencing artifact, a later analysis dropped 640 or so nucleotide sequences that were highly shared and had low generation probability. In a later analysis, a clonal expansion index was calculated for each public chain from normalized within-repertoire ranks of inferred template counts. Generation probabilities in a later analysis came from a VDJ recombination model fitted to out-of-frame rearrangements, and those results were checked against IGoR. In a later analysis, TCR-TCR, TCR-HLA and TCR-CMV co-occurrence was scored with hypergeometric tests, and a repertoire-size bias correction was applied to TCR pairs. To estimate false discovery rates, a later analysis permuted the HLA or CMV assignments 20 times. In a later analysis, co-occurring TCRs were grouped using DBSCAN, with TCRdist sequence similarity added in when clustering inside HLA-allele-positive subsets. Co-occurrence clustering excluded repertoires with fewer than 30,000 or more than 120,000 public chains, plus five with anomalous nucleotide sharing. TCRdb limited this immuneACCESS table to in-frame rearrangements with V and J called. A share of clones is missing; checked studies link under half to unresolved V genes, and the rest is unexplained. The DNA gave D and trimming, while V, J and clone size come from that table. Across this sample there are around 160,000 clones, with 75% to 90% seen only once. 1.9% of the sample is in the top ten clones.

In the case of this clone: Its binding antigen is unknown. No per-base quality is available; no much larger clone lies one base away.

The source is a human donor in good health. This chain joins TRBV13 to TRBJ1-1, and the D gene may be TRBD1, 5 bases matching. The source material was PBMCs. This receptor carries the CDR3 CASSRQGGWGAFF. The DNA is TGTGCCAGCAGCCGCCAGGGCGGCTGGGGAGCTTTCTTT.